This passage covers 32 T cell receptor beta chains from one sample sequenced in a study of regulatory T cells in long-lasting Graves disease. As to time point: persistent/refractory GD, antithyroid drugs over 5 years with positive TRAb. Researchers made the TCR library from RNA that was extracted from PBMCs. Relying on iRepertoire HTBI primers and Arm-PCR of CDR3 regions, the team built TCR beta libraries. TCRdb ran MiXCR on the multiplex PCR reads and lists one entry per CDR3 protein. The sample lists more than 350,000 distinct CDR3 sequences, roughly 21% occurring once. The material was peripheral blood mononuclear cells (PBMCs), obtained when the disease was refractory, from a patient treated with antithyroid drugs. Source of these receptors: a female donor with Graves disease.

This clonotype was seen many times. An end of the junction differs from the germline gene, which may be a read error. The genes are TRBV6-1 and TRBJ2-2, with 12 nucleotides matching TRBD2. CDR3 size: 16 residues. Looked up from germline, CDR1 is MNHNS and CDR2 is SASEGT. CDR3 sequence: CASSSGLAGNTGELFF. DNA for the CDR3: TGCGCCAGCTCCTCGGGACTAGCGGGGAACACCGGGGAGCTGTTTTTT.

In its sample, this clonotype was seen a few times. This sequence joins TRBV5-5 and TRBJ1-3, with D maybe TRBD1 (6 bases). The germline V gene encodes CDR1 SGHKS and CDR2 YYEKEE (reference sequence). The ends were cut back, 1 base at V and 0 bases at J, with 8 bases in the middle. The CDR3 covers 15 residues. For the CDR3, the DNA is TGTGCCAGCAGCTTGCAACAGGGCTCTGGAAACACCATATATTTT. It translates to CASSLQQGSGNTIYF.

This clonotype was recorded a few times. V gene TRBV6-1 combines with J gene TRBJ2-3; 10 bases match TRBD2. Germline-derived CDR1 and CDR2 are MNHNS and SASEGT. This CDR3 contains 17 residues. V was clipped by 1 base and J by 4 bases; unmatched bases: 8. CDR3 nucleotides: TGTGCCAGCAGTGAAGGGAGCGGGAGGGCCACCGCAGATACGCAGTATTTT. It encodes CASSEGSGRATADTQYF.

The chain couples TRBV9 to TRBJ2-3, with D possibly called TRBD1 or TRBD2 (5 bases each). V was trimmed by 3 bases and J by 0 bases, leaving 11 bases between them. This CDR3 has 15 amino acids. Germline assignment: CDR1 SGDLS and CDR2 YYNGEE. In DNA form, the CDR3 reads TGTGCCAGCAGCGGATCCCGGGACAGCACAGATACGCAGTATTTT. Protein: CASSGSRDSTDTQYF.

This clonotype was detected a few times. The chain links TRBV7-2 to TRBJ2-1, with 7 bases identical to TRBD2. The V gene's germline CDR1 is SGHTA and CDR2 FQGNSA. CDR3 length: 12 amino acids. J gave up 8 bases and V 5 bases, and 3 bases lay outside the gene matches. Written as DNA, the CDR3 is TGTGCCAGCAGCAAACGGGGGGATGAGCAGTTCTTC. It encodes CASSKRGDEQFF.

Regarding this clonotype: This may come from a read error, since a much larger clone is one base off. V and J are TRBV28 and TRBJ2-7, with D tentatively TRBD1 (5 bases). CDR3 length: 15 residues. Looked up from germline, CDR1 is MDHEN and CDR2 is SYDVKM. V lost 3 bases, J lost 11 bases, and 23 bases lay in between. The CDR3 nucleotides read TGTGCCAGCAGTTTTTCCTCCAAGGGCCAGGGTGAGAAGTACTTC. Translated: CASSFSSKGQGEKYF.

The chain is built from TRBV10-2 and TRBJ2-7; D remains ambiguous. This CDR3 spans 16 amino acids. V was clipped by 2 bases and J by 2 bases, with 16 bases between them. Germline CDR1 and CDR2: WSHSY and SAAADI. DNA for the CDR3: TGCGCCAGCAGTGAGGTTGAGTTCCGCCCCCCCTACGAGCAGTACTTC. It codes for CASSEVEFRPPYEQYF.

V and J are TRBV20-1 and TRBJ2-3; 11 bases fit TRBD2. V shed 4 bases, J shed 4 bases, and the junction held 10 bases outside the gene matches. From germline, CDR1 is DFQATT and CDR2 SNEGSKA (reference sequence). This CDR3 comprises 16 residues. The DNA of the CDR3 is TGCAGTGCTACCGGGACTAGCGGAGCAACAGCAGATACGCAGTATTTT. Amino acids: CSATGTSGATADTQYF.

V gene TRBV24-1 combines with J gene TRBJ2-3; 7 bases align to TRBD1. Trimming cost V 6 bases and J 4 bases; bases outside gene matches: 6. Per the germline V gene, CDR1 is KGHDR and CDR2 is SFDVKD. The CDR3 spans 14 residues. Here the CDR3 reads CATSRQGSPDTQYF. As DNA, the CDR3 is TGTGCCACCAGTCGACAGGGTTCCCCAGATACGCAGTATTTT.

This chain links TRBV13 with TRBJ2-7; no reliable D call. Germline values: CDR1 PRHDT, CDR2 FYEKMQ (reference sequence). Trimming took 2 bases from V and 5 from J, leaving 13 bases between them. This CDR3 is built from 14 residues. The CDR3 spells CASSLSAPPHEQYF. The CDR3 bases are TGTGCCAGCAGCTTATCGGCCCCGCCGCACGAGCAGTACTTC.

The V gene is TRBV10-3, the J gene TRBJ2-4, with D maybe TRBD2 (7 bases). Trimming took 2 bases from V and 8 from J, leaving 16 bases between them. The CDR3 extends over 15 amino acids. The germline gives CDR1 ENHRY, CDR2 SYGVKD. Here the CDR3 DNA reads TGTGCCATCAGTGAGCCTCGAGGGGGAGGGGACATTCAGTACTTC. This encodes CAISEPRGGGDIQYF.

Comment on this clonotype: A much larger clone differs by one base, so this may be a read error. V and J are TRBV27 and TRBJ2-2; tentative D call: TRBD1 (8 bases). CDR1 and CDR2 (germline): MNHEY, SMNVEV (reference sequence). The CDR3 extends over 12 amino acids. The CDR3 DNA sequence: TGTGCCAGCAGTTTAACAGGGGGGGAGCCGTTTTTT. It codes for CASSLTGGEPFF.

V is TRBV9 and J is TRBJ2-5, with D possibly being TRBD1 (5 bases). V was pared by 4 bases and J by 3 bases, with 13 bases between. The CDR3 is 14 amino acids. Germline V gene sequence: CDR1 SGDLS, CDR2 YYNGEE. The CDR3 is CASSIGLGEETQYF. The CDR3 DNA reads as TGTGCCAGCAGCATAGGTTTAGGGGAAGAGACCCAGTACTTC.

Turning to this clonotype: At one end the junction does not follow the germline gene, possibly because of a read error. CDR3 coding DNA: TGTGCCAGCAGTTTTTGGGGTGCGGAGATCGGCGGGGAGCTGCTTTTT. Translated, it gives CASSFWGAEIGGELLF. The genes are TRBV28 and TRBJ2-2; possible D gene TRBD2, 6 bases. The CDR3 runs 16 residues. CDR1 and CDR2 from the germline V gene are MDHEN and SYDVKM.

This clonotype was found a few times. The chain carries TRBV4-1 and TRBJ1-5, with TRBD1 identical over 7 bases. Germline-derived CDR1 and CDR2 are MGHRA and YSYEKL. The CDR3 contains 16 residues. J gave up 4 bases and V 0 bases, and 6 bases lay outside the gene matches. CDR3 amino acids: CASSQDRGQRNQPQHF. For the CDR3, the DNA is TGCGCCAGCAGCCAAGATAGGGGACAGCGGAATCAGCCCCAGCATTTT.

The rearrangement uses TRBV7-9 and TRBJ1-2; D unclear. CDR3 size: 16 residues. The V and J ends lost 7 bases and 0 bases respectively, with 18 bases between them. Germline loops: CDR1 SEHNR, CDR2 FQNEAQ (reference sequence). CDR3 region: CASIPRLKVSNYGYTF. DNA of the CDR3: TGTGCCAGCATCCCCAGGCTTAAGGTTTCTAACTATGGCTACACCTTC. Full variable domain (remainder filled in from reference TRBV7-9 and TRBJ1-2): DTGVSQNPRHKITKRGQNVTFRCDPISEHNRLYWYRQTLGQGPEFLTYFQNEAQLEKSRLLSDRFSAERPKGSFSTLEIQRTEQGDSAMYLCASIPRLKVSNYGYTFGSGTRLTVV.

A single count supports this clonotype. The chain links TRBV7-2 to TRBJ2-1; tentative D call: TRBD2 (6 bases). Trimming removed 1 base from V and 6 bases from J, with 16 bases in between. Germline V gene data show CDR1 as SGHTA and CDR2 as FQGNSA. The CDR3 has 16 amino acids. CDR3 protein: CASSLDGDLATNEQFF. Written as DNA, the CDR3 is TGTGCCAGCAGCTTAGATGGGGACTTGGCTACCAATGAGCAGTTCTTC.

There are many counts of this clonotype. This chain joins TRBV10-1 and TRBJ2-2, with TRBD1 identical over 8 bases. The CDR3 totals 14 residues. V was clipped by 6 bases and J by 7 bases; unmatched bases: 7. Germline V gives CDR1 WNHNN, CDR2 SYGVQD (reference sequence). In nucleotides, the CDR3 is TGCGCCAGCAGGAGGGGGACAGGTGACGGGGAGCTGTTTTTT. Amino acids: CASRRGTGDGELFF.

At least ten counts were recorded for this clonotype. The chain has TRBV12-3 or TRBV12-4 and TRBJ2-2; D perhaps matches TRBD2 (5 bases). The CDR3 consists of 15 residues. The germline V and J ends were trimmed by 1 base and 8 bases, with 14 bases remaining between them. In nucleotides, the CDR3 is TGTGCCAGCAGTTTAGGGACTCCATCCGCAGGGGAGCTGTTTTTT. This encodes CASSLGTPSAGELFF.

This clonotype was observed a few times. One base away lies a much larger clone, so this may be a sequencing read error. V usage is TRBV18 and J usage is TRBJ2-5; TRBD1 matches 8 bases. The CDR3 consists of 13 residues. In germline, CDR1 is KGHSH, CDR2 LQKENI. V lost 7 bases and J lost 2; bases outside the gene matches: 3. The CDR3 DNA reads TGTGCCAGCTGTCGACAGGGGCAAGAGACCCAGTACTTC. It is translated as CASCRQGQETQYF.

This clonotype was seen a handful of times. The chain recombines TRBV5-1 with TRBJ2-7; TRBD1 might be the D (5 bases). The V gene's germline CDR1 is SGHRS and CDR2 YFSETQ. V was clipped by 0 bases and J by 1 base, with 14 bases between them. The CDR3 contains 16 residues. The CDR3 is CASSLEGRQGSYEQYF. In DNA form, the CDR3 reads TGCGCCAGCAGCTTGGAGGGCCGCCAGGGATCCTACGAGCAGTACTTC.

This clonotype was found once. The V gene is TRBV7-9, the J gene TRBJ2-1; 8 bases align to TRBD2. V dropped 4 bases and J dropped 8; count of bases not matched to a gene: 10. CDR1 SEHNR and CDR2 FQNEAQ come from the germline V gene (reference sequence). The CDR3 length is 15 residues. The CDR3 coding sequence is TGTGCCAGCAGCTCCTCCCAGCGGGAGAGCGATGAGCAGTTCTTC. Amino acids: CASSSSQRESDEQFF.

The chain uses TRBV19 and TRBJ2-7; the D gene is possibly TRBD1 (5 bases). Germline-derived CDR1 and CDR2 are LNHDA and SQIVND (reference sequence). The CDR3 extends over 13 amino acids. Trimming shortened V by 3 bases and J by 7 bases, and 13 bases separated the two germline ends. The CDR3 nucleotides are TGTGCCAGTAGTATTGGAGACAGTGGGGAGCAGTACTTC. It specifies CASSIGDSGEQYF.

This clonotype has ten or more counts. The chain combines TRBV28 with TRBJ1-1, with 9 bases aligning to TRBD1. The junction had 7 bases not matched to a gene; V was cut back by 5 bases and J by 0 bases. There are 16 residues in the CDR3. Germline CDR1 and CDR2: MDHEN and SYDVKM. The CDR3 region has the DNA TGTGCCAGCAGTAAATTACAGGGGGCAATGAACACTGAAGCTTTCTTT. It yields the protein CASSKLQGAMNTEAFF.

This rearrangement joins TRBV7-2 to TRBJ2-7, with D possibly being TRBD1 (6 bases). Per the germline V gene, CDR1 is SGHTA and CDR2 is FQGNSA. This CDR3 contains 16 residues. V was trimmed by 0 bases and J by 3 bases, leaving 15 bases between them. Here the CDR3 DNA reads TGTGCCAGCAGCTTAGCTACAGGGAGCAATCACTACGAGCAGTACTTC. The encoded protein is CASSLATGSNHYEQYF.

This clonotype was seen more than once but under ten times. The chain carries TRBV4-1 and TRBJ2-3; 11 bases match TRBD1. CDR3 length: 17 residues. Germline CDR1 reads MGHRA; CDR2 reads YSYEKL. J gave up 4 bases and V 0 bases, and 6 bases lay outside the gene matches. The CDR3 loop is CASSQEGRTGGADTQYF. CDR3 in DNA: TGCGCCAGCAGCCAAGAAGGGCGGACAGGGGGCGCAGATACGCAGTATTTT.

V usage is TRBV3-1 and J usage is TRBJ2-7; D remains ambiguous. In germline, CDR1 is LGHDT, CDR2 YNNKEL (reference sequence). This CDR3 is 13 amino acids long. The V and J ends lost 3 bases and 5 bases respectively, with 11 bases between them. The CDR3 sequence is CASSQGTYHEQYF. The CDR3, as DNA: TGTGCCAGCAGCCAGGGCACTTACCACGAGCAGTACTTC.

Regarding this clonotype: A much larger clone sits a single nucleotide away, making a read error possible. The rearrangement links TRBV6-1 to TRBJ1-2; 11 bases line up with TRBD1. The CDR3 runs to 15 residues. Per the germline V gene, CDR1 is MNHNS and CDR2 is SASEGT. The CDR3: CASSHPGQGDYGNTF. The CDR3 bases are TGTGCCAGCAGTCACCCGGGACAGGGGGACTATGGCAACACCTTC.

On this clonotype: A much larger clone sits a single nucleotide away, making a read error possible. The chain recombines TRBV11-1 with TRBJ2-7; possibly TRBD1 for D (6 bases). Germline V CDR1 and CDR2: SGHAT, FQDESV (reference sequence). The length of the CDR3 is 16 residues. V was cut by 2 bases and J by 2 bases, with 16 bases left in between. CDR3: CASSLKLGDNAYEQYF. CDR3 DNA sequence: TGTGCCAGCAGCTTAAAGTTAGGGGACAACGCCTACGAGCAGTACTTC. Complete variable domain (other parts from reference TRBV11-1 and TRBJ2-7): EAEVAQSPRYKITEKSQAVAFWCDPISGHATLYWYRQILGQGPELLVQFQDESVVDDSQLPKDRFSAERLKGVDSTLKIQPAELGDSAMYLCASSLKLGDNAYEQYFGPGTRLTVT.

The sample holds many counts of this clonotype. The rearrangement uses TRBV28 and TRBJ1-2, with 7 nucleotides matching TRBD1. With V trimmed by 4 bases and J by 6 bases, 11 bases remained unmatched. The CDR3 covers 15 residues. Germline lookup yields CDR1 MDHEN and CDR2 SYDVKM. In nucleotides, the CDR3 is TGTGCCAGCAGTTCGACAGGGTTTCGGGCCGATGGCTACACCTTC. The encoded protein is CASSSTGFRADGYTF.

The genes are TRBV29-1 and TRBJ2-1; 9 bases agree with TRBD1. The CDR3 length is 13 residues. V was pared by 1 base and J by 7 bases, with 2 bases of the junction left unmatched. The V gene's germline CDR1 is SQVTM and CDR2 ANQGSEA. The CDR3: CSVEGDRVNEQFF. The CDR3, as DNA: TGCAGCGTTGAAGGGGACAGGGTGAATGAGCAGTTCTTC.

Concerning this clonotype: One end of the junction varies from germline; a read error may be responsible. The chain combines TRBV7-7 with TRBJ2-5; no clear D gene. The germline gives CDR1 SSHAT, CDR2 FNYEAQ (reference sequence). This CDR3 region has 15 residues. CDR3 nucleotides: TGTGCTAGCAGCTGGGGTGGGGAACTTCAAGAGACCCAGTACTTC. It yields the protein CASSWGGELQETQYF. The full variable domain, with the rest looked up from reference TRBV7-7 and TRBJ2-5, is GAGVSQSPRYKVTKRGQDVTLRCDPISSHATLYWYQQALGQGPEFLTYFNYEAQPDKSGLPSDRFSAERPEGSISTLTIQRTEQRDSAMYRCASSWGGELQETQYFGPGTRLLVL.